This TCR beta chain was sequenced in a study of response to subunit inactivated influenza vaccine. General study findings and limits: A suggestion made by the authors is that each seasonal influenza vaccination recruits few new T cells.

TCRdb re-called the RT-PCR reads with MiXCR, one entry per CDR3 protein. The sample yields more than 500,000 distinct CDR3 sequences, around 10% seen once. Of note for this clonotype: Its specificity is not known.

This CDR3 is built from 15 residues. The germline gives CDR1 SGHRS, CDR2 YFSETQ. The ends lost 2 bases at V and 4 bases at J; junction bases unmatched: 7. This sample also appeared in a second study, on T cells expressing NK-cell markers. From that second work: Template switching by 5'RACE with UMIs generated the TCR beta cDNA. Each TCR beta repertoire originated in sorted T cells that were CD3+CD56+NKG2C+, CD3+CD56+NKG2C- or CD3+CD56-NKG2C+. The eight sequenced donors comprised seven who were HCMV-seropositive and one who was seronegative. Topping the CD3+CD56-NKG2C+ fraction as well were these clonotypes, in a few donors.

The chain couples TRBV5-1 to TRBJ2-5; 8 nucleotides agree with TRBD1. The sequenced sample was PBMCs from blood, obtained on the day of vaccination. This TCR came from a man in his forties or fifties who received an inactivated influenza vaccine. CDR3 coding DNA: TGCGCCAGCAGCTTAACAGGGGGTTCGGGAGAGACCCAGTACTTC. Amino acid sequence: CASSLTGGSGETQYF.